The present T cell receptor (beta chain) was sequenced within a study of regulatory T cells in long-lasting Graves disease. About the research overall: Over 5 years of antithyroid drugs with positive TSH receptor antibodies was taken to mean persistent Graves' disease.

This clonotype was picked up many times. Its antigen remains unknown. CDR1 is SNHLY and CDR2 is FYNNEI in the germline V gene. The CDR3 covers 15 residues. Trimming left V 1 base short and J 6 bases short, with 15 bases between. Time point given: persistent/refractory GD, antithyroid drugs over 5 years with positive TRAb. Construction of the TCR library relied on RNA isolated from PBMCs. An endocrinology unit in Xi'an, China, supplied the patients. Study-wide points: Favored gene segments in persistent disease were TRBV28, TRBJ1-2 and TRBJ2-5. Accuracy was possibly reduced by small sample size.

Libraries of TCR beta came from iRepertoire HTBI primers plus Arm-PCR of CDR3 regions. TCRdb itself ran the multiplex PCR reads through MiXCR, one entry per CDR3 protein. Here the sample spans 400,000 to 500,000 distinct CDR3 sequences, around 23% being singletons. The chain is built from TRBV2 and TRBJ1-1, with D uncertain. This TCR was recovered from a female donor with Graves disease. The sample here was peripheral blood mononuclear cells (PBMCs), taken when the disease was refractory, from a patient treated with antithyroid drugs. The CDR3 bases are TGTGCCAGCAGTGAAGGGACCGCCAGCGGGGCTGAAGCTTTCTTT. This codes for CASSEGTASGAEAFF.